This T cell receptor (beta chain) comes out of a study of identical twins. MiXCR was run by TCRdb on the 5' RACE reads, yielding one entry per CDR3 protein. Found here are approximately 1.8 million distinct CDR3 sequences, 32% of them singletons; the top ten hold less than 0.35%. This TCR was recovered from a newborn girl in good health. Sequenced: cord blood.

CDR3 sequence reads: CSVDRTGRDGYTF. The CDR3 region has the DNA TGCAGCGTTGACCGGACAGGGCGGGATGGCTACACCTTC. This sequence joins TRBV29-1 and TRBJ1-2; 8 bases align to TRBD1. Germline V gene data show CDR1 as SQVTM and CDR2 as ANQGSEA. This CDR3 is 13 amino acids long. Germline trimming cut 3 bases from V and 6 bases from J; bases unmatched to any gene: 6.